These 17 T cell receptor beta chains share one sample of origin, sequenced in a study of blood T cell repertoires in COVID-19. The data were produced by immunoSEQ multiplex PCR, yet TCRdb's version contains in-frame clones alone and is incomplete. The sample has 35,000 to 55,000 clones; approximately 84% are singletons. Input material: peripheral blood. All receptors derive from a woman aged 70-85 years in a cohort sampled during active COVID-19.

Note on this clone: The junction does not match germline at one end; this may be a read error. The chain employs TRBV9 and TRBJ2-5; 11 bases match TRBD2. The CDR3 contains 17 residues. CDR1 is SGDLS and CDR2 is YYNGEE in the germline V gene. In DNA form, the CDR3 reads TGTGCCAGCACCGCGTGGGGGGGACTAGCGGACCACGAGACCCAGTACTTC. This translates into CASTAWGGLADHETQYF.

This rearrangement joins TRBV10-1 to TRBJ2-3, with TRBD1 matching 9 bases. With 0 bases clipped from V and 2 bases from J, the junction kept 6 bases outside the gene matches. Germline CDR1 WNHNN, CDR2 SYGVQD (reference sequence). CDR3 length: 17 residues. Written as DNA, the CDR3 is TGCGCCAGCAGTGAGTCTTCGGGACAGGGTTTCACAGATACGCAGTATTTT. This encodes CASSESSGQGFTDTQYF.

The chain links TRBV7-3 to TRBJ2-7, with 9 nucleotides matching TRBD1. The CDR3 sequence is 15 residues long. The V and J ends lost 8 bases and 1 base, in that order; junction bases with no gene match: 9. The germline CDR1 and CDR2 sequences are SGHTA and FQGTGA. Written as DNA, the CDR3 is TGTGCCAGCGTCCGCAGGGACAGGGAATCCTACGAGCAGTACTTC. It specifies CASVRRDRESYEQYF.

The rearrangement links TRBV10-3 to TRBJ2-1; 7 bases line up with TRBD2. J was trimmed by 2 bases and V by 2 bases; bases with no gene match: 3. CDR1 is ENHRY, CDR2 SYGVKD, per germline. This CDR3 comprises 15 residues. CDR3 sequence (DNA): TGTGCCATCAGTGAGGGGCGGGAGCCCTACAATGAGCAGTTCTTC. Its protein product is CAISEGREPYNEQFF.

This chain uses TRBV10-3 with TRBJ2-7, with 14 bases aligning to TRBD2. The germline CDR1 and CDR2 sequences are ENHRY and SYGVKD. V lost 3 bases, J lost 6 bases, and 10 bases stayed unmatched. This CDR3 is built from 17 residues. The CDR3 reads CAISDVRRLAGGLEQYF. CDR3 nucleotide sequence: TGTGCCATCAGTGACGTTAGGCGACTAGCGGGAGGGCTCGAGCAGTACTTC.

The chain has TRBV19 and TRBJ2-1, with 8 bases lining up with TRBD2. The length of the CDR3 is 14 residues. The V gene end was trimmed by 7 bases and the J gene end by 4 bases; junction bases not matched to a gene: 6. CDR1 is LNHDA and CDR2 is SQIVND in the germline V gene (reference sequence). The CDR3 nucleotides read TGTGCCAGTAACTCCGGGACTAGTTACAATGAGCAGTTCTTC. Its translation is CASNSGTSYNEQFF.

The chain carries TRBV15 and TRBJ2-7; D might be TRBD2 (6 bases). Trimming removed 0 bases from V and 1 base from J, with 16 bases in between. The CDR3 sequence is 17 residues long. Germline loops: CDR1 LNHNV, CDR2 YYDKDF (reference sequence). The CDR3 nucleotides are TGTGCCACCAGCAGAGAACGGGGAGGCCTAGGATCCTACGAGCAGTACTTC. Translating it yields CATSRERGGLGSYEQYF.

The J gene is TRBJ1-2, the V gene TRBV5-6; 8 positions agree with TRBD1. V shed 5 bases, J shed 6 bases, and the junction held 6 bases outside the gene matches. The CDR3 covers 13 residues. The germline CDR1 and CDR2 sequences are SGHDT and YYEEEE. CDR3 sequence (DNA): TGTGCCAGCAGGACAGGGACAGGTCATGGCTACACCTTC. Translation gives CASRTGTGHGYTF.

The rearrangement uses TRBV7-8 and TRBJ1-1; 9 positions match TRBD1. Trimming removed 1 base from V and 3 bases from J; junction bases left unmatched: 6. Germline CDR1 and CDR2: SGHVS and FQNEAQ. CDR3 size: 16 residues. The CDR3 is CASSLVPGQGDTEAFF. The CDR3 DNA reads as TGTGCCAGCAGCTTAGTCCCGGGACAGGGAGACACTGAAGCTTTCTTT.

In DNA, the CDR3 is TGTGCCAGCAGGGGAGTCTCGGGCAATCAGCCCCAGCATTTT. As protein: CASRGVSGNQPQHF. The V gene is TRBV6-5, the J gene TRBJ1-5; unclear D gene. The CDR3 extends over 14 amino acids. Germline V lookup: CDR1 MNHEY, CDR2 SVGAGI. V was pared by 6 bases and J by 2 bases, with 11 bases between.

V and J are TRBV27 and TRBJ2-3, with 8 nucleotides matching TRBD1. This CDR3 has 15 residues. Germline V gene sequence: CDR1 MNHEY, CDR2 SMNVEV (reference sequence). Trimming took 5 bases from V and 1 from J; bases not matched to a gene: 5. The CDR3 protein is CASSPYRGGTDTQYF. The CDR3 coding sequence is TGTGCCAGCAGTCCGTACAGGGGGGGCACAGATACGCAGTATTTT.

The genes are TRBV7-9 and TRBJ2-1; maybe TRBD1 (5 bases). CDR1 is SEHNR, CDR2 FQNEAQ, per germline (reference sequence). The ends were cut back, 2 bases at V and 7 bases at J, with 6 bases in the middle. The CDR3 is made up of 12 amino acids. This CDR3 is CASSLQGNEQFF. In DNA form, the CDR3 reads TGTGCCAGCAGCTTACAGGGAAATGAGCAGTTCTTC. Filled out from reference TRBV7-9 and TRBJ2-1, the complete variable domain reads DTGVSQNPRHKITKRGQNVTFRCDPISEHNRLYWYRQTLGQGPEFLTYFQNEAQLEKSRLLSDRFSAERPKGSFSTLEIQRTEQGDSAMYLCASSLQGNEQFFGPGTRLTVL.

CDR3 nucleotide sequence: TGTGCCAGCACCCCTTCCGGGACAGGGGTTGGTGGCTACACCTTC. Translation gives CASTPSGTGVGGYTF. The gene calls are TRBV27 and TRBJ1-2; 10 bases match TRBD1. This CDR3 comprises 15 residues. Germline V gives CDR1 MNHEY, CDR2 SMNVEV (reference sequence). V gave up 7 bases and J gave up 7 bases; unmatched junction bases: 12.

This clone has more than one count but fewer than ten. The chain uses TRBV6-5 and TRBJ2-5, with 12 bases identical to TRBD2. There are 14 residues in the CDR3. The germline V gene has CDR1 MNHEY and CDR2 SVGAGI. V shed 2 bases, J shed 5 bases, and the junction held 0 bases outside the gene matches. This CDR3 reads CASSYGLAGETQYF. The CDR3 region has the DNA TGTGCCAGCAGTTACGGACTAGCGGGGGAGACCCAGTACTTC.

V is TRBV5-1 and J is TRBJ2-6; 9 nucleotides line up with TRBD1. The CDR3 runs to 19 residues. CDR1 and CDR2 (germline): SGHRS, YFSETQ. V lost 3 bases to trimming and J lost 0 bases; unmatched junction nucleotides: 10. The CDR3 coding sequence is TGCGCCAGCAGCTCTCTTTCCGGACAGGGGTCCTCTGGGGCCAACGTCCTGACTTTC. Its translation: CASSSLSGQGSSGANVLTF.

The genes are TRBV7-2 and TRBJ2-7; the match to TRBD2 covers 8 bases. CDR3 length: 14 residues. The germline V gene encodes CDR1 SGHTA and CDR2 FQGNSA. With V trimmed by 2 bases and J by 2 bases, 2 bases remained unmatched. The CDR3 region is CASSLIAGTYEQYF. The CDR3 DNA follows: TGTGCCAGCAGCTTAATAGCGGGAACCTACGAGCAGTACTTC.

V and J are TRBV19 and TRBJ2-1, with TRBD1 matching 8 bases. The CDR3 is made up of 15 amino acids. Germline V gives CDR1 LNHDA, CDR2 SQIVND (reference sequence). The V gene end was trimmed by 4 bases and the J gene end by 4 bases; junction bases not matched to a gene: 6. The DNA of the CDR3 is TGTGCCAGTAGTAGACAGGGGTTGATGTACAATGAGCAGTTCTTC. Translating it yields CASSRQGLMYNEQFF.